Included here is one T cell receptor (beta chain) sequence, with context. The sample belongs to a study of blood T cell repertoires in COVID-19. Across the study: The United States, Italy and Spain were the sources of the acute and convalescent COVID-19 samples. Nucleic acid was either cDNA or gDNA, and it came from T cells, B-cell-depleted T cells, or PBMCs.

V shed 3 bases and J 3 bases; nucleotides not matched to a gene: 5. The germline V gene encodes CDR1 MNHNS and CDR2 SASEGT. This CDR3 region has 15 residues. The repertoire was sequenced with immunoSEQ multiplex PCR; TCRdb's copy has only in-frame clones and lacks some. The sample includes about 140,000 clones, more than 70% of them seen just once. This chain uses TRBV6-1 with TRBJ2-3; TRBD1 agrees at 8 bases. The sequencing sample was made of peripheral blood. The source of this sequence is a man in his fifties with active or convalescent COVID-19. CDR3 DNA sequence: TGTGCCAGCAGTGACACAGGGGGAATAACAGATACGCAGTATTTT. This translates into CASSDTGGITDTQYF.